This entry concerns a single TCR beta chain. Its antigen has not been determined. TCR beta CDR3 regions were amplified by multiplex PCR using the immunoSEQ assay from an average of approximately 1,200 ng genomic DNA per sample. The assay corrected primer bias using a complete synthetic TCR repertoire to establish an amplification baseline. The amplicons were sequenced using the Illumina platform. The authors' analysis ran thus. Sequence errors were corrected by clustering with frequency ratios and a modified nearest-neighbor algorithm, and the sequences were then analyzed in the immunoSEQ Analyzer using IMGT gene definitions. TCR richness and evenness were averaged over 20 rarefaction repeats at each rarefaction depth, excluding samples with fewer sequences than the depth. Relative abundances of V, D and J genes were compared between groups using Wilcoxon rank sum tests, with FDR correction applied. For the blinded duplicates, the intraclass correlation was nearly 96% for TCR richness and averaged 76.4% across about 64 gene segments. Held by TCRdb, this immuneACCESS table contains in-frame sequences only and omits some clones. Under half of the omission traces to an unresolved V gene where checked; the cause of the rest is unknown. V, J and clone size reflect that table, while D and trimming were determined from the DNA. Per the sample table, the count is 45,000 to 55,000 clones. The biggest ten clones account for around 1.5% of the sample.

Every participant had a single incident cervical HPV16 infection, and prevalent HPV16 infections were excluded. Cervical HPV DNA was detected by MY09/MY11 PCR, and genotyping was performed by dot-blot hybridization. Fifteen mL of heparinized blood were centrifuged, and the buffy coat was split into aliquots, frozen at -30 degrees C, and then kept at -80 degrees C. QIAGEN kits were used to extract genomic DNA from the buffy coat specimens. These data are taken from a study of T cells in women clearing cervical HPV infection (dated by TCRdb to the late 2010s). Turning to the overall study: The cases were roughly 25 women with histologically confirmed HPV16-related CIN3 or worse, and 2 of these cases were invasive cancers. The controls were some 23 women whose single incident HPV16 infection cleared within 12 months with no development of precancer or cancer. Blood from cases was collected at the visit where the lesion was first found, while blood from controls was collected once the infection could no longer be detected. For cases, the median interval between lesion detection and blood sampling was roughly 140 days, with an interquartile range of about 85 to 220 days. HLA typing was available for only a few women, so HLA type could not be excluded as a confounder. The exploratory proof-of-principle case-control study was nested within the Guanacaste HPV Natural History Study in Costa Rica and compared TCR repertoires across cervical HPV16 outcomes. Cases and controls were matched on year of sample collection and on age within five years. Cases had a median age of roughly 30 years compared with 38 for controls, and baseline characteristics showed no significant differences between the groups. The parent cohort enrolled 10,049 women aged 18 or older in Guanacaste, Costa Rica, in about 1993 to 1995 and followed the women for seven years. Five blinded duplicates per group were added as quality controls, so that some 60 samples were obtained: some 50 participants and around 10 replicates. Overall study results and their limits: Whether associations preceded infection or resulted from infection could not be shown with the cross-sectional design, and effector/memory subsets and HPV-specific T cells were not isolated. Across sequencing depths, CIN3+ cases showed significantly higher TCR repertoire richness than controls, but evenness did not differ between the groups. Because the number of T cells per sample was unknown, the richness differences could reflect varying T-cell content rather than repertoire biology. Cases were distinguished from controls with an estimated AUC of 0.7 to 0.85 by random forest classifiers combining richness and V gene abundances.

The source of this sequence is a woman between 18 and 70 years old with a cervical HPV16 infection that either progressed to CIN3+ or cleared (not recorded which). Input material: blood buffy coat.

The encoded CDR3 is CASSPGGPYPIGYTF. The part of the CDR3 DNA that was read is TGTGCCAGCAGCCCCGGGGGGCCCTACCCTATTGGC. Recombination joined TRBV5-4 with TRBJ1-2; TRBD1 is possibly the D segment (6 matching bases). The read terminates 3 residues before the CDR3 end, so the remaining end is supplied by the germline J gene. The CDR1 and CDR2 encoded by the germline V gene (reference sequence) are SGHNT and YYREEE. Cut back by 4 bases and 7 bases, the V and J ends lie 20 bases apart. Its CDR3 holds 15 amino acids, cysteine through phenylalanine. Of the CDR3's DNA, 36 bases were read; they are in frame from base 1.